The clone carrying this T cell receptor beta chain was found many times. What it binds is not known. This sample was taken from a study of Graves' ophthalmopathy and Graves' hyperthyroidism. Whole-study results and caveats: A model built from 13 signatures distinguished ophthalmopathy from stable hyperthyroidism with approximately 89% sensitivity and approximately 81% specificity.

RNA transcripts yielded amplified TCR beta CDR3 regions. HTBI primers served in a first-round RT-PCR, which a second-round multiplex PCR followed. TCRdb re-called the multiplex PCR reads through MiXCR, storing one row per CDR3 protein. The table has some 360,000 distinct CDR3 sequences, 17% seen once. This CDR3 region has 15 residues. The germline gives CDR1 SGHDT, CDR2 YYEEEE. V trimming: 3 bases; J trimming: 6 bases; junction bases outside the gene matches: 11. The genes are TRBV5-6 and TRBJ1-2, with 7 bases matching TRBD1. This clonotype was obtained from an adult woman with stable Graves' hyperthyroidism. Material for sequencing was peripheral blood. CDR3 amino acids: CASSWGKQGFDGYTF. The CDR3 coding sequence is TGTGCCAGCAGCTGGGGGAAACAGGGGTTTGATGGCTACACCTTC.